The T cell receptor (beta chain) described here comes from a study of cytomegalovirus exposure and HLA in healthy donors. Whole-study findings and limits: In a later analysis, TCR beta V- and J-gene trimming showed a link to a missense DCLRE1C variant. Rare TCR sequences predominated, though certain public TCRs were found in many donors.

Donors likely had unrecorded immune exposures despite being nominally healthy when sampled. The PCR ran on 60 Vbeta and 13 Jbeta primers. Only in-frame clones appear in the TCRdb table, and some are missing; sequencing was by immunoSEQ multiplex PCR. The sample's table shows 40,000 to 65,000 clones. V was clipped by 0 bases and J by 4 bases, with 10 bases between them. The CDR3 contains 15 residues. Germline-derived CDR1 and CDR2 are LGHNA and YNFKEQ. With regard to this clone: The antigen is undetermined.

The sequencing input was PBMCs. The clonotype originates from a man between 35 and 55 years old in good health and CMV-seropositive. The V and J genes are TRBV4-2 and TRBJ2-4; no definite D call. The CDR3 protein is CASSQERERKNIQYF. CDR3 DNA: TGTGCCAGCAGCCAAGAACGCGAACGGAAAAACATTCAGTACTTC.